These 24 T cell receptor beta chains were all obtained from the same sample, sequenced in a study of STAT3 mutations in large granular lymphocyte leukemia. Study observations and caveats: At least one immunodominant TCR beta clonotype appeared in every T-cell large granular lymphocyte leukemia patient.

Antigens for these TCRs are unknown. Only in-frame clones appear in the TCRdb table, and some are missing; sequencing was by immunoSEQ multiplex PCR. Here the sample spans 3,500 to 4,500 clones, roughly two fifths being singletons. Sequencing used peripheral blood mononuclear cells. The receptors stem from a man between 60 and 70 years old with T-cell large granular lymphocyte leukemia. Some clones in this sample may be carry-over from other donors' samples.

The chain combines TRBV7-2 with TRBJ1-1; perhaps TRBD1 as D (6 bases). V lost 2 bases and J lost 0, with 10 bases in between. The CDR3 extends over 15 amino acids. Per the germline V gene, CDR1 is SGHTA and CDR2 is FQGNSA. CDR3 DNA sequence: TGTGCCAGCAGCTTAAGGGGGGGGATGAACACTGAAGCTTTCTTT. Translation gives CASSLRGGMNTEAFF.

The chain links TRBV25-1 to TRBJ2-1, with TRBD1 matching 8 bases. Germline loops: CDR1 MGHDK, CDR2 SYGVNS. The V and J ends lost 6 bases and 5 bases, in that order; junction bases with no gene match: 0. CDR3 size: 12 residues. CDR3 coding DNA: TGTGCCAGCAGGACAGGGGACAATGAGCAGTTCTTC. Its protein is CASRTGDNEQFF. Filled out from reference TRBV25-1 and TRBJ2-1, the complete variable domain reads EADIYQTPRYLVIGTGKKITLECSQTMGHDKMYWYQQDPGMELHLIHYSYGVNSTEKGDLSSESTVSRIRTEHFPLTLESARPSHTSQYLCASRTGDNEQFFGPGTRLTVL.

The chain carries TRBV7-9 and TRBJ2-7; D is undetermined. The CDR3 covers 13 residues. Trimming removed 1 base from V and 8 bases from J, with 12 bases in between. The germline V gene has CDR1 SEHNR and CDR2 FQNEAQ (reference sequence). The CDR3 DNA follows: TGTGCCAGCAGCTTAGGCTGGCTAGATCAGCAGTACGTC. Amino acids: CASSLGWLDQQYV.

V and J are TRBV6-1 and TRBJ1-6, with D perhaps matching TRBD1 (6 bases). This CDR3 contains 13 residues. V was trimmed by 2 bases and J by 14 bases, leaving 13 bases between them. CDR1 MNHNS and CDR2 SASEGT come from the germline V gene. DNA for the CDR3: TGTGCCAGCAGTGAATCCAGGGGCTTGACCCTCCACTTT. Translating gives CASSESRGLTLHF.

This chain uses TRBV7-8 with TRBJ2-1; D unresolved. This CDR3 has 14 residues. The germline V and J ends were trimmed by 3 bases and 5 bases, with 11 bases remaining between them. The V gene's germline CDR1 is SGHVS and CDR2 FQNEAQ. CDR3: CASSLSGQNNEQFF. The CDR3, as DNA: TGTGCCAGCAGCTTGTCAGGTCAGAACAATGAGCAGTTCTTC.

This chain links TRBV18 with TRBJ2-6, with D perhaps TRBD1 or TRBD2 (5 bases each). CDR3 length: 13 residues. Germline V gene sequence: CDR1 KGHSH, CDR2 LQKENI. V was cut by 8 bases and J by 0 bases, with 5 bases left in between. For the CDR3, the DNA is TGTGCCAGCGGGGGCTCTGGGGCCAACGTCCTGACTTTC. Translation: CASGGSGANVLTF.

This clone occurred a few times. The chain is built from TRBV7-9 and TRBJ2-7, with 7 bases aligning to TRBD1. V shed 5 bases, J shed 3 bases, and the junction held 4 bases outside the gene matches. The CDR3 loop spans 13 amino acids. Germline V gives CDR1 SEHNR, CDR2 FQNEAQ (reference sequence). DNA for the CDR3: TGTGCCAGCAGCCCGTCAGGGGGCTACGAGCAGTACGTC. Translating it yields CASSPSGGYEQYV.

This clone was recorded once. The chain links TRBV5-1 to TRBJ1-6; D gene uncertain. The CDR3 runs to 14 residues. The V and J ends lost 1 base and 9 bases respectively, with 11 bases between them. In germline, CDR1 is SGHRS, CDR2 YFSETQ. The CDR3 reads CASSLRAPGSPLHF. CDR3 sequence (DNA): TGCGCCAGCAGCTTGAGGGCTCCGGGTTCACCCCTCCACTTT.

The chain is built from TRBV5-1 and TRBJ2-1; D not certain. Germline CDR1 SGHRS, CDR2 YFSETQ. V lost 0 bases to trimming and J lost 6 bases, with 13 bases between them. The CDR3 covers 15 residues. The CDR3 spells CASSLASTLANEQFF. CDR3 nucleotide sequence: TGCGCCAGCAGCTTGGCAAGTACCCTTGCCAATGAGCAGTTCTTC.

The gene calls are TRBV5-6 and TRBJ2-5; D could derive from TRBD1 or TRBD2 (5 bases each). The CDR3 has 15 residues. Germline V CDR1 and CDR2: SGHDT, YYEEEE. The V gene lost 4 bases and the J gene lost 5 bases, with 18 bases spanning the gap. CDR3 region: CASSLGVLAPETQYF. The CDR3 DNA follows: TGTGCCAGCAGCCTGGGGGTCTTAGCCCCCGAGACCCAGTACTTC.

In its sample, this clone is medium-sized. The CDR3 loop is CASSNPKTGLYGYTF. The CDR3 DNA follows: TGTGCCAGTAGTAACCCCAAGACAGGACTCTATGGCTACACCTTC. The chain links TRBV19 to TRBJ1-2; a weak D match, TRBD1 (6 bases). The CDR3 loop spans 15 amino acids. Germline values: CDR1 LNHDA, CDR2 SQIVND (reference sequence). V was pared by 4 bases and J by 4 bases, with 16 bases between.

The chain carries TRBV5-6 and TRBJ2-6; no firm D call. Germline CDR1 reads SGHDT; CDR2 reads YYEEEE. V dropped 0 bases and J dropped 0 bases, with 4 bases sitting between them. The CDR3 spans 15 residues. Here the CDR3 reads CASSLGGSGANVLTF. Here the CDR3 DNA reads TGTGCCAGCAGCTTGGGTGGCTCTGGGGCCAACGTCCTGACTTTC.

V usage is TRBV5-1 and J usage is TRBJ2-3; TRBD2 agrees at 14 bases. V dropped 0 bases and J dropped 3; count of bases not matched to a gene: 3. This CDR3 region has 17 residues. CDR1 and CDR2 (germline): SGHRS, YFSETQ. CDR3 in DNA: TGCGCCAGCAGCTTGGTTGGGACTAGCGGGAGAACAGATACGCAGTATTTT. Amino acids: CASSLVGTSGRTDTQYF.

This clone was seen only a few times. This chain joins TRBV5-4 and TRBJ2-7, with D maybe TRBD1 (5 bases). Germline CDR1 and CDR2: SGHNT and YYREEE (reference sequence). V shed 6 bases and J shed 0 bases, with 13 bases lying between them. CDR3 length: 14 residues. CDR3: CASNKDKSSYEQYV. In nucleotides, the CDR3 is TGTGCCAGCAATAAGGACAAGAGCTCCTACGAGCAGTACGTC.

A few counts support this clone. This chain links TRBV28 with TRBJ1-5; TRBD1 matches 7 bases. Germline CDR1 and CDR2: MDHEN and SYDVKM. Unmatched junction bases numbered 6, after V lost 4 bases and J lost 3 bases. The CDR3 contains 15 residues. CDR3 region: CASSYRGKYNQPQHF. The CDR3 DNA follows: TGTGCCAGCAGTTACAGGGGCAAATACAATCAGCCCCAGCATTTT.

The rearrangement joins TRBV6-9 to TRBJ2-7; no reliable D call. V was trimmed by 10 bases and J by 4 bases, leaving 11 bases between them. Germline CDR1 is MNHGY and CDR2 is SVAAGI. This CDR3 contains 11 residues. The CDR3 DNA sequence: TGTGCCAAACTCAAGCTATACGAGCAGTACTTC. This encodes CAKLKLYEQYF.

This chain joins TRBV5-1 and TRBJ2-3; D gene ambiguous. Germline values: CDR1 SGHRS, CDR2 YFSETQ. V was trimmed by 0 bases and J by 4 bases, leaving 6 bases between them. The CDR3 is 13 amino acids. This CDR3 reads CASSLDLSDTQYF. CDR3 DNA sequence: TGCGCCAGCAGCTTGGATCTATCAGATACGCAGTATTTT.

The chain uses TRBV10-3 and TRBJ1-2, with TRBD1 as a possible D gene (5 bases). The V end lost 3 bases, the J end lost 5 bases, and 10 bases lay between the germline ends. This CDR3 region has 13 residues. Germline V gene data show CDR1 as ENHRY and CDR2 as SYGVKD. DNA for the CDR3: TGTGCCATCAGTGATGAGGGACGGTATGGCTACACCTTC. Encoded protein: CAISDEGRYGYTF.

This clone was observed a few times. The V and J genes are TRBV5-6 and TRBJ2-7; D gene unclear. The CDR3 has 13 residues. Per germline, CDR1 SGHDT and CDR2 YYEEEE. The V end was cut by 4 bases, the J end by 6 bases, with 14 bases between. The CDR3 is CASSIRVSAEQYV. CDR3 bases: TGTGCCAGCAGCATCCGGGTGTCGGCCGAGCAGTACGTC.

The gene calls are TRBV18 and TRBJ2-1; no clear D gene. Trimming cost V 6 bases and J 7 bases, with 10 bases left between them. Germline-derived CDR1 and CDR2 are KGHSH and LQKENI. The CDR3 is 12 amino acids. CDR3 in amino acids: CASSGSANEQFF. The CDR3 nucleotides are TGTGCCAGCTCGGGTAGTGCTAATGAGCAGTTCTTC.

This chain links TRBV5-1 with TRBJ2-5, with D perhaps TRBD2 (6 bases). V gave up 0 bases and J gave up 5 bases, with 8 bases separating them. The CDR3 loop spans 13 amino acids. Germline assignment: CDR1 SGHRS and CDR2 YFSETQ. The CDR3 spells CASSLGGVETQYF. For the CDR3, the DNA is TGCGCCAGCAGCTTGGGCGGGGTTGAGACCCAGTACTTC.

This clone was seen a few times. The J gene is TRBJ1-2, the V gene TRBV5-1, with 8 bases fitting TRBD1. V trimming: 0 bases; J trimming: 7 bases; junction bases outside the gene matches: 2. The CDR3 runs 13 residues. From germline, CDR1 is SGHRS and CDR2 YFSETQ. The CDR3, as DNA: TGCGCCAGCAGCTTGGCAGGGGGCTTTGGCTACACCTTC. Its protein is CASSLAGGFGYTF.

The CDR3 DNA is TGTGCCAGCACTCTAGGACAGAGTAGCAATCAGCCCCAGCATTTT. Amino acids: CASTLGQSSNQPQHF. This chain links TRBV2 with TRBJ1-5; D might be TRBD1 (6 bases). Trimming pared 7 bases from V and 0 bases from J, leaving 13 bases between. Looked up from germline, CDR1 is SNHLY and CDR2 is FYNNEI. The CDR3 is 15 residues long.

The chain joins TRBV7-9 to TRBJ1-5, with a tentative D call TRBD1 (5 bases). Trimming removed 1 base from V and 4 bases from J, with 14 bases in between. The CDR3 is 16 residues long. CDR1 and CDR2 from the germline V gene are SEHNR and FQNEAQ (reference sequence). The CDR3 protein is CASSLGGRRGNQPQHF. CDR3 in DNA: TGTGCCAGCAGCTTAGGGGGCAGGAGGGGAAATCAGCCCCAGCATTTT.